Each of the 4 T cell receptor beta chains below was sequenced from the same sample in a study of OX40 agonist ivuxolimab in advanced cancers. The protocol used for the library was the immunoSEQ multiplex PCR assay. TCRdb's version of the immuneACCESS table is confined to in-frame rearrangements and falls short of the full clone set. An unresolved V gene accounts for under half of the shortfall where checked; the remainder is of unknown origin. This sample lists about 55,000 clones; roughly 90% were detected once. The ten most abundant clones make up around 1.5% of the sample. Sequencing was performed on CD4+ or CD8+ T cells sorted from blood, taken in a trial of the OX40 agonist ivuxolimab. Receptor source: an adult with an advanced solid tumor such as melanoma, head and neck, liver or kidney cancer.

The V call is TRBV9, the J call TRBJ2-5; 7 positions match TRBD1. Near its end, the DNA agrees better with TRBJ2-7, so the J call may be wrong. The CDR3 is 15 residues long. CDR1 and CDR2 (germline): SGDLS, YYNGEE. The CDR3 region is CASSVGQGSTYEQYF. DNA for the CDR3: TGTGCCAGCAGCGTAGGACAGGGTTCTACCTACGAGCAGTACTTC.

This chain joins TRBV10-3 and TRBJ1-1; 7 bases map to TRBD1. V lost 3 bases and J lost 1; bases outside the gene matches: 2. This CDR3 spans 14 amino acids. Per the germline V gene, CDR1 is ENHRY and CDR2 is SYGVKD. CDR3 in amino acids: CAISDSGGNTEAFF. CDR3 DNA: TGTGCCATCAGTGATTCAGGGGGGAACACTGAAGCTTTCTTT.

This sequence joins TRBV25-1 and TRBJ2-7, with D perhaps matching TRBD2 (6 bases). This CDR3 has 11 amino acids. Germline CDR1 and CDR2: MGHDK and SYGVNS. Trimming removed 10 bases at V and 5 bases at J, with 12 bases between. CDR3 region: CATRLGDEQYF. CDR3 in DNA: TGTGCCACCCGACTAGGGGACGAGCAGTACTTC.

This clone has a handful of counts. The chain couples TRBV2 to TRBJ1-1, with 10 bases lining up with TRBD1. CDR1 SNHLY and CDR2 FYNNEI come from the germline V gene. CDR3 length equals 13 residues. J gave up 4 bases and V 6 bases, and 2 bases lay outside the gene matches. CDR3 nucleotide sequence: TGTGCCAGCAGGGGACAGGGGACCACTGAAGCTTTCTTT. Translating it yields CASRGQGTTEAFF.